Presented here are 24 T cell receptor beta chains from one specimen sequenced in a study of Ad26.COV2.S vaccination and SARS-CoV-2 variants. Some clones are missing from TCRdb's copy, which holds only in-frame ones; the method was immunoSEQ multiplex PCR. The table has 350,000 to 500,000 clones, around 91% seen once. Indicated treatment: around 19 received Ad26.COV2.S at low or high dose, single or two shots; about 5 received placebo; per-sample allocation not given. The samples were gathered on day 63 after the first injection of vaccine or placebo. Sequencing used peripheral blood, obtained in a trial of Ad26.COV2.S vaccine versus placebo. Receptors originate from a person between 18 and 65 years old who received the Ad26.COV2.S COVID-19 vaccine or a placebo.

The V and J genes are TRBV19 and TRBJ2-7; TRBD1 might be the D (6 bases). The CDR3 contains 15 residues. V was clipped by 3 bases and J by 2 bases, with 14 bases between them. Per germline, CDR1 LNHDA and CDR2 SQIVND (reference sequence). For the CDR3, the DNA is TGTGCCAGTAGTATCGGTGGACAGACTGCCTACGAGCAGTACTTC. Protein: CASSIGGQTAYEQYF.

The CDR3 reads CASRKAGGSDTEAFF. Written as DNA, the CDR3 is TGTGCCAGTAGAAAGGCAGGGGGTTCGGACACTGAAGCTTTCTTT. The chain couples TRBV19 to TRBJ1-1; 7 nucleotides align to TRBD1. With 6 bases clipped from V and 3 bases from J, the junction kept 10 bases outside the gene matches. The CDR3 is 15 residues long. Per germline, CDR1 LNHDA and CDR2 SQIVND (reference sequence).

In its sample, this clone was seen a few times. The genes are TRBV15 and TRBJ2-7; 8 bases line up with TRBD2. Trimming cost V 0 bases and J 4 bases; bases outside gene matches: 8. CDR3 length: 16 residues. Germline CDR1 reads LNHNV; CDR2 reads YYDKDF (reference sequence). As DNA, the CDR3 is TGTGCCACCAGCAGAGAAGTCAGCGGGGGCACTTACGAGCAGTACTTC. Translating gives CATSREVSGGTYEQYF.

This clone was counted once. The rearrangement uses TRBV5-1 and TRBJ2-7; 8 nucleotides align to TRBD1. V lost 1 base and J lost 2; bases outside the gene matches: 11. Germline V gives CDR1 SGHRS, CDR2 YFSETQ. The CDR3 has 17 amino acids. CDR3 residues: CASSLFPGQDVTYEQYF. DNA of the CDR3: TGCGCCAGCAGCTTGTTCCCGGGACAGGACGTTACCTACGAGCAGTACTTC.

J is TRBJ2-1 and V is TRBV6-5, with D possibly TRBD2 on 6 matching bases. CDR3 length: 14 residues. V dropped 6 bases and J dropped 5 bases, with 14 bases sitting between them. In germline, CDR1 is MNHEY, CDR2 SVGAGI. As DNA, the CDR3 is TGTGCCAGCAGCCGCGGGGACGGCCACAATGAGCAGTTCTTC. It yields the protein CASSRGDGHNEQFF.

The chain uses TRBV30 and TRBJ1-4; D is uncertain. The V gene lost 0 bases and the J gene lost 11 bases, with 10 bases spanning the gap. This CDR3 spans 12 amino acids. The V gene's germline CDR1 is GTSNPN and CDR2 SVGIG (reference sequence). This CDR3 reads CAWSVQVNKLFF. CDR3 nucleotides: TGTGCCTGGAGTGTACAAGTTAATAAACTGTTTTTT.

In nucleotides, the CDR3 is TGTGCCAGCAGTAGACCGGAGGGGCATCGTTTGGGCCAGCATTTT. Its protein product is CASSRPEGHRLGQHF. The V call is TRBV2, the J call TRBJ1-5; the D gene is possibly TRBD1 (5 bases). This CDR3 contains 15 residues. Germline values: CDR1 SNHLY, CDR2 FYNNEI. The V end was cut by 5 bases, the J end by 12 bases, with 23 bases between.

Here the CDR3 DNA reads TGCGCCAGCAGCCAAGCGATTATAAAGGGGGCGGATCGTTACGAGCAGTACTTC. This gives the protein CASSQAIIKGADRYEQYF. The chain employs TRBV4-1 and TRBJ2-7; 7 positions match TRBD1. V was pared by 1 base and J by 4 bases, with 16 bases of the junction left unmatched. CDR3 length: 18 residues. Germline-derived CDR1 and CDR2 are MGHRA and YSYEKL.

The chain joins TRBV10-3 to TRBJ2-3; D not resolved. CDR3 length equals 14 residues. V was trimmed by 2 bases and J by 1 base, leaving 7 bases between them. From germline, CDR1 is ENHRY and CDR2 SYGVKD. Here the CDR3 DNA reads TGTGCCATCAGTGAGGAACGGGGCACAGATACGCAGTATTTT. The encoded protein is CAISEERGTDTQYF.

Details on this clone: The same CDR3 is also encoded by other DNA sequences in this sample. The V call is TRBV5-1, the J call TRBJ2-1; D is unclear. V lost 0 bases and J 10 bases, leaving 8 bases between the germline ends. Germline CDR1 and CDR2: SGHRS and YFSETQ. The CDR3 is 12 amino acids. The CDR3: CASSLEGVEQFF. The CDR3 bases are TGCGCCAGCAGCTTGGAGGGCGTCGAGCAGTTCTTC. The whole variable domain, remainder taken from reference TRBV5-1 and TRBJ2-1, is KAGVTQTPRYLIKTRGQQVTLSCSPISGHRSVSWYQQTPGQGLQFLFEYFSETQRNKGNFPGRFSGRQFSNSRSEMNVSTLELGDSALYLCASSLEGVEQFFGPGTRLTVL.

This chain connects TRBV18 to TRBJ1-1; 7 positions match TRBD1. The CDR3 spans 19 residues. V dropped 9 bases and J dropped 1; count of bases not matched to a gene: 23. Germline V gene sequence: CDR1 KGHSH, CDR2 LQKENI. The CDR3 here is CASQNRNLTGRRENTEAFF. The CDR3 DNA sequence: TGTGCCAGTCAAAACCGAAACTTGACAGGGCGGCGGGAGAACACTGAAGCTTTCTTT. The full variable domain, in which reference TRBV18 and TRBJ1-1 provide the parts outside the CDR3, is NAGVMQNPRHLVRRRGQEARLRCSPMKGHSHVYWYRQLPEEGLKFMVYLQKENIIDESGMPKERFSAEFPKEGPSILRIQQVVRGDSAAYFCASQNRNLTGRRENTEAFFGQGTRLTVV.

The J gene is TRBJ2-7, the V gene TRBV27; 7 bases match TRBD1. J was trimmed by 1 base and V by 2 bases; bases with no gene match: 11. CDR3 length equals 17 residues. Germline V lookup: CDR1 MNHEY, CDR2 SMNVEV (reference sequence). CDR3 DNA sequence: TGTGCCAGCAGTTTACGCCGACAGGGTTTCCATTCCTACGAGCAGTACTTC. Its translation is CASSLRRQGFHSYEQYF.

J is TRBJ1-4 and V is TRBV7-6; D is unclear. The CDR3 is 15 amino acids. V was pared by 1 base and J by 7 bases, with 13 bases between. Germline values: CDR1 SGHVS, CDR2 FNYEAQ. The CDR3 protein is CASSLDWASREKLFF. The CDR3 DNA follows: TGTGCCAGCAGCTTAGATTGGGCTTCGCGTGAAAAACTGTTTTTT.

This chain uses TRBV28 with TRBJ2-3; D may correspond to TRBD1 or TRBD2 (5 bases each). The V end was cut by 10 bases, the J end by 3 bases, with 23 bases between. Germline V gene sequence: CDR1 MDHEN, CDR2 SYDVKM. This CDR3 region has 16 residues. The CDR3 reads CATSLYSQGGTDTQYF. CDR3 DNA: TGTGCCACCTCCCTCTATAGCCAGGGCGGGACAGATACGCAGTATTTT. The complete variable domain, with remaining parts taken from reference TRBV28 and TRBJ2-3, reads DVKVTQSSRYLVKRTGEKVFLECVQDMDHENMFWYRQDPGLGLRLIYFSYDVKMKEKGDIPEGYSVSREKKERFSLILESASTNQTSMYLCATSLYSQGGTDTQYFGPGTRLTVL.

This clone appeared once. The V call is TRBV27, the J call TRBJ2-4, with unresolved D. Trimming took 0 bases from V and 10 from J, leaving 10 bases between them. The CDR3 is 13 amino acids. Germline-derived CDR1 and CDR2 are MNHEY and SMNVEV (reference sequence). The CDR3 sequence: CASSLSPSQIQYF. DNA for the CDR3: TGTGCCAGCAGTTTATCGCCGAGCCAAATTCAGTACTTC.

The chain couples TRBV7-2 to TRBJ1-2; perhaps TRBD1 as D (5 bases). The CDR3 contains 15 residues. Trimming shortened V by 3 bases and J by 6 bases, and 17 bases separated the two germline ends. Per the germline V gene, CDR1 is SGHTA and CDR2 is FQGNSA. The CDR3 bases are TGTGCCAGCAGCTTCGGTGGGGCAATCAACCATGGCTACACCTTC. Amino acid sequence: CASSFGGAINHGYTF. Supplemented by reference TRBV7-2 and TRBJ1-2, the full variable domain reads GAGVSQSPSNKVTEKGKDVELRCDPISGHTALYWYRQSLGQGLEFLIYFQGNSAPDKSGLPSDRFSAERTGGSVSTLTIQRTQQEDSAVYLCASSFGGAINHGYTFGSGTRLTVV.

The V call is TRBV4-1, the J call TRBJ2-1; 12 bases align to TRBD2. This CDR3 is 17 amino acids long. Trimming took 0 bases from V and 9 from J; bases not matched to a gene: 9. Germline V CDR1 and CDR2: MGHRA, YSYEKL. The CDR3 loop reads CASSQEWASGRAVEQFF. The CDR3 nucleotides read TGCGCCAGCAGCCAAGAATGGGCTAGCGGGAGGGCCGTTGAGCAGTTCTTC.

This clone was recorded only once. The rearrangement uses TRBV5-6 and TRBJ1-5, with D unresolved. The germline V gene has CDR1 SGHDT and CDR2 YYEEEE. CDR3 length: 14 amino acids. Trimming stripped 0 bases from V and 0 bases from J, with 4 bases between. The CDR3 reads CASSLAYSNQPQHF. CDR3 nucleotides: TGTGCCAGCAGCTTGGCATATAGCAATCAGCCCCAGCATTTT.

The rearrangement uses TRBV2 and TRBJ1-1; possibly TRBD1 for D (6 bases). The CDR3 sequence is 15 residues long. Germline V gives CDR1 SNHLY, CDR2 FYNNEI. V was shortened by 7 bases and J by 1 base, with 16 bases between the two germline ends. CDR3 residues: CASTEDRIRNTEAFF. For the CDR3, the DNA is TGTGCCAGCACCGAAGACAGGATCAGGAACACTGAAGCTTTCTTT.

This clone has a single count. The chain links TRBV10-3 to TRBJ2-1; D not certain. The V and J ends lost 2 bases and 10 bases respectively, with 12 bases between them. Germline assignment: CDR1 ENHRY and CDR2 SYGVKD. The CDR3 extends over 13 amino acids. CDR3 in amino acids: CAISEVTLGEQFF. The CDR3, as DNA: TGTGCCATCAGTGAGGTGACTCTGGGGGAGCAGTTCTTC.

This chain uses TRBV6-2 or TRBV6-3 with TRBJ2-2; D gene unclear. CDR3 length: 18 residues. With 2 bases removed from V and 3 bases from J, the gap between germline ends came to 19 bases. Germline CDR1 MNHEY, CDR2 SVGEGT. The DNA for the CDR3 is TGTGCCAGCAGTTACGCGGTTTTCAGTGTCACATACACCGGGGAGCTGTTTTTT. This translates into CASSYAVFSVTYTGELFF.

V usage is TRBV10-3 and J usage is TRBJ2-7; D is ambiguous. There are 14 residues in the CDR3. Germline values: CDR1 ENHRY, CDR2 SYGVKD. V was cut by 3 bases and J by 3 bases, with 12 bases left in between. CDR3 coding DNA: TGTGCCATCAGTGACCCCACCTCCAACTACGAGCAGTACTTC. Amino acids: CAISDPTSNYEQYF.

J is TRBJ2-3 and V is TRBV25-1; D not certain. The V and J ends lost 7 bases and 6 bases respectively, with 14 bases between them. Germline V lookup: CDR1 MGHDK, CDR2 SYGVNS. The CDR3 sequence is 13 residues long. The CDR3 spells CASNNLVFDTQYF. Here the CDR3 DNA reads TGTGCCAGCAATAACCTCGTTTTTGATACGCAGTATTTT.

This rearrangement joins TRBV30 to TRBJ1-1, with D possibly being TRBD1 (5 bases). Germline V gene sequence: CDR1 GTSNPN, CDR2 SVGIG (reference sequence). V lost 1 base and J 4 bases, leaving 10 bases between the germline ends. This CDR3 is 13 amino acids long. The CDR3 sequence is CAWSDQGRTEAFF. The DNA of the CDR3 is TGTGCCTGGAGTGACCAGGGTCGCACTGAAGCTTTCTTT.